A single sample is the source of the 20 T cell receptor beta chains below, sequenced in a study of regulatory T cells in long-lasting Graves disease. Described time point: persistent/refractory GD, antithyroid drugs over 5 years with positive TRAb. There was RNA extracted from PBMCs, and the TCR library was made from it. Combining iRepertoire HTBI primers with Arm-PCR of CDR3 regions, the authors built TCR beta libraries. TCRdb passed the multiplex PCR reads through MiXCR, listing each CDR3 protein once. The sample consists of 500,000 to 700,000 distinct CDR3 sequences, roughly 30% of them appearing once. Sequenced here: peripheral blood mononuclear cells (PBMCs), sampled when the disease was refractory, from a patient treated with antithyroid drugs. These receptors originate from a female donor with Graves disease.

This clonotype was observed at least ten times. V and J are TRBV20-1 and TRBJ2-7, with 9 nucleotides matching TRBD2. Germline trimming cut 4 bases from V and 3 bases from J; bases unmatched to any gene: 7. The germline V gene has CDR1 DFQATT and CDR2 SNEGSKA (reference sequence). The CDR3 spans 14 residues. CDR3: CSAKALAGNYEQYF. The CDR3 DNA is TGCAGTGCTAAGGCGCTAGCGGGGAACTACGAGCAGTACTTC.

The chain uses TRBV19 and TRBJ1-1; possible D gene TRBD1, 6 bases. The V gene lost 4 bases and the J gene lost 1 base, with 10 bases spanning the gap. Germline lookup yields CDR1 LNHDA and CDR2 SQIVND (reference sequence). This CDR3 has 14 amino acids. CDR3 DNA sequence: TGTGCCAGTAGTACACAGACAGGGAACACTGAAGCTTTCTTT. It yields the protein CASSTQTGNTEAFF.

This clonotype appeared many times. The chain uses TRBV28 and TRBJ1-1; D perhaps matches TRBD1 (5 bases). There are 13 residues in the CDR3. Trimming removed 5 bases from V and 5 bases from J, with 12 bases in between. Germline-derived CDR1 and CDR2 are MDHEN and SYDVKM. The CDR3 region is CASSIQGETEAFF. The DNA of the CDR3 is TGTGCCAGCAGTATCCAGGGTGAAACTGAAGCTTTCTTT.

The chain joins TRBV5-1 to TRBJ2-6; no definite D call. There are 16 residues in the CDR3. Trimming stripped 0 bases from V and 0 bases from J, with 7 bases between. CDR1 and CDR2 (germline): SGHRS, YFSETQ. The CDR3 loop reads CASSLGLGSGANVLTF. For the CDR3, the DNA is TGCGCCAGCAGCTTGGGTTTGGGCTCTGGGGCCAACGTCCTGACTTTC.

As regards this clonotype: One base away lies a much larger clone, so this may be a sequencing read error. The rearrangement links TRBV5-4 to TRBJ2-7; TRBD2 might be the D (5 bases). CDR1 and CDR2 from the germline V gene are SGHNT and YYREEE (reference sequence). V lost 2 bases and J 0 bases, leaving 9 bases between the germline ends. The CDR3 is 14 amino acids. The CDR3 nucleotides are TGTGCCAGCAGCTTAAAGCGGAGCTCCTACGAGCAGTACTTC. The encoded protein is CASSLKRSSYEQYF.

The rearrangement links TRBV4-3 to TRBJ1-1, with TRBD1 identical over 9 bases. Per germline, CDR1 LGHNA and CDR2 YSLEER. With V trimmed by 2 bases and J by 5 bases, 6 bases remained unmatched. The CDR3 consists of 15 residues. CDR3 bases: TGCGCCAGCAGCCAACTGAGGACAGGGGTAACTGAAGCTTTCTTT. Amino acids: CASSQLRTGVTEAFF.

The genes are TRBV29-1 and TRBJ2-7; TRBD2 aligns across 7 bases. CDR1 SQVTM and CDR2 ANQGSEA come from the germline V gene. The CDR3 runs 13 residues. V lost 4 bases to trimming and J lost 5 bases; unmatched junction nucleotides: 8. This chain's CDR3 is CSVGVGGVDEQYF. CDR3 nucleotide sequence: TGCAGCGTTGGAGTTGGGGGGGTTGACGAGCAGTACTTC.

This clonotype has just a few counts. The chain employs TRBV30 and TRBJ2-2; D unclear. Germline V gives CDR1 GTSNPN, CDR2 SVGIG (reference sequence). V shed 0 bases and J shed 8 bases, with 4 bases lying between them. The CDR3 extends over 11 amino acids. This CDR3 reads CAWSVGGELFF. CDR3 coding DNA: TGTGCCTGGAGTGTCGGGGGGGAGCTGTTTTTT.

This clonotype was counted at least ten times. This sequence joins TRBV25-1 and TRBJ1-1; tentatively, D is TRBD1 (5 bases). CDR1 and CDR2 from the germline V gene are MGHDK and SYGVNS. The CDR3 consists of 13 residues. V gave up 1 base and J gave up 4 bases, with 7 bases separating them. The DNA for the CDR3 is TGTGCCAGCAGTGAATTCGGGGGCACTGAAGCTTTCTTT. Amino acid sequence: CASSEFGGTEAFF.

The chain has TRBV18 and TRBJ1-1; D call uncertain. The CDR3 loop spans 14 amino acids. The germline V gene has CDR1 KGHSH and CDR2 LQKENI. Trimming stripped 4 bases from V and 1 base from J, with 10 bases between. The CDR3 reads CASSRQTQNTEAFF. CDR3 nucleotide sequence: TGTGCCAGCTCACGACAAACACAGAACACTGAAGCTTTCTTT.

The chain is built from TRBV5-1 and TRBJ2-5, with a tentative D call TRBD2 (6 bases). V was pared by 1 base and J by 0 bases, with 13 bases between. Germline CDR1 is SGHRS and CDR2 is YFSETQ. The CDR3 covers 16 residues. The chain's CDR3 is CASSLRPAGNQETQYF. In DNA, the CDR3 is TGCGCCAGCAGCTTGAGGCCGGCGGGAAACCAAGAGACCCAGTACTTC.

This chain joins TRBV7-2 and TRBJ1-3; D is ambiguous. CDR3 length: 12 residues. CDR1 is SGHTA, CDR2 FQGNSA, per germline. Trimming stripped 10 bases from V and 3 bases from J, with 10 bases between. The CDR3 DNA reads as TGTGCCACCCTGGGATATGGAAACACCATATATTTT. This gives the protein CATLGYGNTIYF.

V is TRBV29-1 and J is TRBJ1-1; no reliable D call. Germline V lookup: CDR1 SQVTM, CDR2 ANQGSEA. The CDR3 length is 16 residues. The V and J ends lost 2 bases and 0 bases respectively, with 16 bases between them. CDR3 protein: CSVEKSGVPMNTEAFF. The DNA of the CDR3 is TGCAGCGTTGAAAAGAGTGGGGTACCAATGAACACTGAAGCTTTCTTT.

The chain couples TRBV20-1 to TRBJ2-5; D is possibly TRBD2 (6 bases). The germline gives CDR1 DFQATT, CDR2 SNEGSKA (reference sequence). V dropped 0 bases and J dropped 4 bases, with 18 bases sitting between them. The length of the CDR3 is 16 residues. The CDR3 sequence is CSARDPGAVGRETQYF. Written as DNA, the CDR3 is TGCAGTGCTAGAGATCCGGGAGCAGTGGGGCGAGAGACCCAGTACTTC.

The table lists this clonotype with a few counts. The V gene is TRBV10-3, the J gene TRBJ1-1, with D possibly matching TRBD1 (5 bases). The CDR3 covers 15 residues. Trimming shortened V by 2 bases and J by 3 bases, and 13 bases separated the two germline ends. Germline lookup yields CDR1 ENHRY and CDR2 SYGVKD. The CDR3 reads CAISEIWGVDTEAFF. In DNA form, the CDR3 reads TGTGCCATCAGTGAGATTTGGGGGGTTGACACTGAAGCTTTCTTT.

This rearrangement joins TRBV11-3 to TRBJ1-5, with D perhaps matching TRBD1 (6 bases). Trimming pared 5 bases from V and 7 bases from J, leaving 27 bases between. Germline V gene data show CDR1 as SGHNT and CDR2 as YENEEA. This CDR3 spans 18 amino acids. In DNA form, the CDR3 reads TGTGCCAGCAGCACGCGACCCGGAACAGGGAGACCACGGCAGCCCCAGCATTTT. The encoded protein is CASSTRPGTGRPRQPQHF.

In its sample, this clonotype was seen many times. V gene TRBV11-2 combines with J gene TRBJ1-1; D call uncertain. Germline V gene lookup returns CDR1 SGHAT and CDR2 FQNNGV. The CDR3 is 15 residues long. V was pared by 3 bases and J by 4 bases, with 15 bases between. The CDR3 region is CASSFGWSGGTEAFF. The CDR3 DNA follows: TGTGCCAGCAGCTTCGGTTGGTCAGGAGGCACTGAAGCTTTCTTT.

The chain couples TRBV6-5 to TRBJ2-6, with 7 bases that match TRBD1. CDR1 MNHEY and CDR2 SVGAGI come from the germline V gene. The CDR3 totals 16 residues. V dropped 4 bases and J dropped 4; count of bases not matched to a gene: 7. The CDR3 coding sequence is TGTGCCAGCAGTTCGGACAGGAGGAAGGGGGCCAACGTCCTGACTTTC. Translated, it gives CASSSDRRKGANVLTF.

The gene calls are TRBV19 and TRBJ1-4; 11 positions agree with TRBD1. The trim removed 5 bases at V and 2 bases at J, leaving 4 bases unmatched. Germline assignment: CDR1 LNHDA and CDR2 SQIVND (reference sequence). There are 16 residues in the CDR3. As DNA, the CDR3 is TGTGCCAGTAGTTGGACAGGGGGCGCGACTAATGAAAAACTGTTTTTT. This sequence encodes CASSWTGGATNEKLFF.

The sample holds a few counts of this clonotype. The chain employs TRBV18 and TRBJ1-1, with 7 bases that match TRBD1. CDR3 size: 15 residues. Germline V lookup: CDR1 KGHSH, CDR2 LQKENI. With 3 bases clipped from V and 5 bases from J, the junction kept 9 bases outside the gene matches. This chain's CDR3 is CASSPRQGLRTEAFF. The CDR3 region has the DNA TGTGCCAGCTCACCCCGACAGGGTTTGCGGACTGAAGCTTTCTTT.